This TCR beta chain was identified during a study of OX40 agonist ivuxolimab in advanced cancers. Study-level background: Ivuxolimab, which targeted the costimulatory receptor OX40 (CD134), was an agonistic, fully human IgG2 monoclonal antibody. Prior anti-PD-1, anti-PD-L1 or anti-CTLA-4 therapy was permitted, and checkpoint inhibitors had been received by about two fifths of dose-escalation patients. Of the approximately 50 dose-escalation patients, hepatocellular carcinoma was present in about 19, melanoma in approximately 15, renal cell carcinoma in 9 and head and neck cancer in 9. In the dose-escalation cohort, approximately 80% of patients were male, and the mean age was 60 years with a range of roughly 20 to 79. Three dose-escalation patients achieved partial responses, one with hepatocellular carcinoma and two with cutaneous melanoma. The purpose of peripheral TCRbeta sequencing was to test whether ivuxolimab changed TCR sequence diversity and led to clonal T-cell expansion. Intravenous ivuxolimab was administered to patients every 2 weeks at six dose levels: 0.01, 0.1, 0.3, 1.5, 3 and 10 mg/kg. The monotherapy dose-escalation portion (N ≈ 52 patients) of the phase I ivuxolimab trial is reported in the paper.

The trial excluded patients who had a history of autoimmune disease or who were on systemic immunosuppression. Peripheral blood for TCR sequencing was collected from all dose cohorts at baseline, on cycle 4 day 1, and on cycle 7 day 1. The samples were drawn from a first-in-human, open-label, multicenter phase I dose-escalation trial of ivuxolimab. Adults with locally advanced or metastatic head and neck squamous cell, hepatocellular, melanoma or renal cell carcinoma were enrolled in the trial. Before TCR sequencing, CD4+ and CD8+ T cells were separately sorted from peripheral blood. Genomic DNA was extracted from sorted cells for sequencing of the TCRbeta CDR3 region. The immunoSEQ Assay was used to sequence the TCRbeta CDR3 regions. As stored in TCRdb, this immuneACCESS dataset retains in-frame rearrangements with V and J assigned. A fraction of the clones does not appear; measured against another copy, unresolved V genes explain less than half of the discrepancy, and the remainder lacks a known reason. The sample table holds tens of thousands of clones, of which just under 90% were seen once. The ten largest clones take up 6.5% to 9% of the sample.

Notes on this clone: Its antigen is still unknown. No much larger clonotype is one base removed from it; base qualities were not supplied.

Findings and caveats that apply to the study as a whole: Clonal expansion of both CD4+ and CD8+ blood T cells was observed from baseline to week 6 at doses 0.1 to 3.0 mg/kg. Which antigens the clonally expanded peripheral T cells were specific for was not determined. Low levels of normalized T-cell clonal expansion were also seen in some nonresponding patients. After ivuxolimab, CD8+ T cells had more expanded clones than CD4+ T cells on average. In the 0.1-3.0 mg/kg groups, partial responders had among the lowest normalized peripheral clonal expansion, particularly in CD8+ T cells.

CDR1 is given as SGDLS and CDR2 as YYNGEE, both from the germline V gene. There are 15 amino acids in the CDR3, from cysteine to phenylalanine inclusive. Only the CDR3 portion is preserved as DNA: 45 bases, with reading frame beginning at the first base. V drops 4 bases and J drops 5 bases, leaving 18 bases in between. This receptor chain uses TRBV9 and TRBJ1-1, with TRBD1 as a weak D call on 5 bases. The starting material was CD4+ or CD8+ T cells sorted from blood, obtained in a trial of the OX40 agonist ivuxolimab. The receptor's source is an adult with an advanced solid tumor such as melanoma, head and neck, liver or kidney cancer. The DNA reads as follows: TGTGCCAGCAGCCAGGGAGGCGAGAGGTTGACTGAAGCTTTCTTT. Its protein reads: CASSQGGERLTEAFF.